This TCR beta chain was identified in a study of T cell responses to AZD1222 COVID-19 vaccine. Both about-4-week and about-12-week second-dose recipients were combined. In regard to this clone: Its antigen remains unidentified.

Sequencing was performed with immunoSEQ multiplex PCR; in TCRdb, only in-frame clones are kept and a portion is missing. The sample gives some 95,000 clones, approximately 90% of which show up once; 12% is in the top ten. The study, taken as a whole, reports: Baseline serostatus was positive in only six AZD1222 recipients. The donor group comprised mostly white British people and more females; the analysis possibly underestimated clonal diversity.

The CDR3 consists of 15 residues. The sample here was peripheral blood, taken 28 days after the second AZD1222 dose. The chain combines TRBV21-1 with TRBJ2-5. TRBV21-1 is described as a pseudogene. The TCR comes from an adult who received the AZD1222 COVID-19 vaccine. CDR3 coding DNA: TGTGCCAGCAGCGGGGCCGGGACGAAAAAAGAGACCCAGTACTTC. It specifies CASSGAGTKKETQYF.